This T cell receptor beta chain was recorded in a study of vaccination and CD4 T cells after COVID-19 (dated 2022 in TCRdb). Looking at the study overall: Every convalescent patient had a positive nasal swab PCR test for SARS-CoV-2, with mild disease in roughly ten patients and severe disease in one. The cultures were stimulated with overlapping spike peptide pools from SARS-CoV-2 and from the common cold coronaviruses HCoV-NL63, HCoV-OC43 and HCoV-229E. Post-COVID blood samples from convalescent patients were collected a median of around 100 days after diagnosis, with a range of 35 to 161 days. Two doses of either the Pfizer-BioNTech BNT162b2 vaccine (n=8) or the Moderna mRNA-1273 vaccine (n=2) were administered to participants. Post-vaccine blood samples were collected a median of approximately 72 days after the second vaccine dose, ranging from roughly 13 to 250 days. In nine to eleven COVID-19 convalescent patients and a handful of infection-naive healthy vaccine recipients, researchers compared the spike-specific CD4+ TCR repertoire from before mRNA vaccination with the repertoire from after. As controls, cultures received a CEFX viral epitope pool (the positive control), an HIV-1 Nef peptide pool (the negative control), or no peptide at all. Six males and four females were included in the convalescent cohort, with two Hispanic individuals, seven Caucasians, two Asians and one multiracial person represented. Study-level results and caveats: In convalescent patients, nearly all vaccine-specific clones (304 of 307) were found to be mono-reactive for SARS-CoV-2 spike rather than cross-reactive with common cold coronaviruses. Relatively few convalescent patients were included in the study, and early timepoints after natural infection were not analyzed. Although the median number of SARS-CoV-2-reactive clonotypes went up from roughly 22 after infection to approximately 40 after vaccination, the increase was not significant. In convalescent patients, a median 86.3% of post-vaccine SARS-CoV-2-reactive clones were detected only after vaccination, and vaccine-specific priming was suggested by this finding.

Receptor libraries were prepared by PCR. TCR sequencing of DNA from cultured CD4+ T cells used the Oncomine TCR Beta short-read assay at the Johns Hopkins FTIC core. The QIAamp micro DNA kit was used to extract genomic DNA from the cultured CD4+ T cells. The Oncomine TCR Beta libraries from cultured CD4+ T cells were pooled using unique dual indexes and then sequenced on an Illumina iSeq 100. From the authors' description of their analysis: Non-productive sequences were removed, and CDR3s that did not start with C, did not end with F or W, or were shorter than 7 amino acids were discarded. The MANAFEST web application was used to identify antigen-specific clonotypes by comparing peptide-stimulated wells against reference wells and other culture wells. For a clone to be called positive, the clone needed an FDR below 0.05, an odds ratio above 5, and a productive frequency above 0.1% in at least two of three replicate wells. A clonotype was classed as cross-reactive if the clonotype showed significant expansion both in SARS-CoV-2 spike wells and in at least one common cold coronavirus spike condition. CDR3 homology was assessed with Levenshtein distances (stringdist) and unrooted phylogenetic trees (ape) in R version 3.6.1. TCRdb trimmed public reads at Q25 via fastp, called clones via MiXCR and kept in-frame beta chains. Entries that share a CDR3 protein sequence are merged under the most common genes and DNA. TCRdb, not the original authors, processed these V and J calls. This sample comprises 20,000 to 25,000 distinct CDR3 sequences, around two fifths of them detected only once. The ten largest clones capture about 5% of the sample.

Interpreted using the paper, the treatment or condition label stands for: roughly ten-day PBMC culture with coronavirus spike peptide pools or control peptides (ViraFEST assay). The ViraFEST assay, used in the study, expanded antigen-specific T cells with peptide pools and then identified the expanded clonotypes through TCR sequencing. The convalescent patients' positive SARS-CoV-2 PCR tests were from March to December 2020, which was before the Alpha, Beta and Delta variants emerged in the United States. Each well held approximately 2 million PBMCs cultured in IMDM containing roughly 5% human AB serum and around 10 IU/ml IL-2, with approximately 9.2 ug/ml peptide pools added. Half of the culture medium was replaced with fresh IL-2-containing medium on days 3 and 7. CD4+ T cells were isolated after roughly nine days of culture through negative selection using the EasySep CD4+ T cell isolation kit. Ficoll-Paque Plus gradient centrifugation was used to isolate PBMCs from whole blood, and the isolated PBMCs were then either used fresh or cryopreserved at -140C. In general, triplicate wells were set up for every culture condition.

CDR1 is given as SGHVS and CDR2 as FQNEAQ, both from the germline V gene. The CDR3 measures 13 amino acids from cysteine to phenylalanine. The kept DNA is CDR3 alone, 39 bases in frame from the first base. Trimming costs V 4 bases and J 6 bases, and their ends lie 9 bases apart. This clonotype was observed a handful of times. What antigen it recognizes has not been identified. No much larger clone exists at a distance of one base, and base qualities are not known. The rearrangement combines TRBV7-8 with TRBJ2-2; TRBD1 is possibly the D segment (5 matching bases). The sequenced sample was CD4+ T cells from blood, cultured in vitro, obtained before SARS-CoV-2 vaccination. This TCR derives from a human donor who had recovered from COVID-19. The DNA sequence is as follows: TGTGCCAGCAGCTCCATAGGGGCCGGGGAGCTGTTTTTT. This translates into CASSSIGAGELFF.